A single sample gave rise to the 8 T cell receptor beta chains below, sequenced in a study of patients and donors after allogeneic stem cell transplantation. Each CDR3 protein is one row after TCRdb ran MiXCR on the RT-PCR reads. This repertoire shows about 210,000 distinct CDR3 sequences, around 40% found once; its top ten account for 11%. Specimen: blood, either unsorted or a sorted T cell fraction (not recorded which). The receptors shown here come from a human donor who was either an allogeneic HSCT recipient or a stem cell or donor lymphocyte infusion donor (not recorded which). It is not recorded whose cells these are; they may come from a transplant donor.

The table lists this clonotype with a few counts. This chain uses TRBV19 with TRBJ1-1; unclear D gene. Deletions cut 7 bases from V and 2 bases from J, with 8 bases between. Germline CDR1 is LNHDA and CDR2 is SQIVND (reference sequence). The CDR3 extends over 12 amino acids. CDR3 amino acids: CASKTVNTEAFF. CDR3 nucleotide sequence: TGTGCCAGTAAAACAGTAAACACTGAAGCTTTCTTT.

The chain recombines TRBV7-9 with TRBJ1-5; 7 nucleotides agree with TRBD1. The V gene end was trimmed by 5 bases and the J gene end by 3 bases; junction bases not matched to a gene: 7. Germline V gives CDR1 SEHNR, CDR2 FQNEAQ (reference sequence). The CDR3 spans 15 residues. CDR3 residues: CASSVSTGSNQPQHF. In nucleotides, the CDR3 is TGTGCCAGCAGCGTCTCGACAGGGTCCAATCAGCCCCAGCATTTT.

This clonotype was observed a handful of times. The rearrangement uses TRBV5-5 and TRBJ1-2; D perhaps matches TRBD1 (5 bases). The length of the CDR3 is 14 residues. Germline CDR1 SGHKS, CDR2 YYEKEE (reference sequence). V was shortened by 0 bases and J by 5 bases, with 11 bases between the two germline ends. Here the CDR3 DNA reads TGTGCCAGCAGCTTGGTGACAGAACGTTATGGCTACACCTTC. Amino acids: CASSLVTERYGYTF.

The rearrangement uses TRBV7-9 and TRBJ2-7, with D perhaps TRBD1 (5 bases). Trimming cost V 4 bases and J 7 bases, with 14 bases left between them. This CDR3 is built from 13 residues. Germline CDR1 and CDR2: SEHNR and FQNEAQ (reference sequence). CDR3 amino acids: CASSSKQDREQYF. DNA for the CDR3: TGTGCCAGCAGCTCTAAACAGGACCGGGAGCAGTACTTC.

V and J are TRBV2 and TRBJ2-1; the match to TRBD1 covers 7 bases. V dropped 7 bases and J dropped 2; count of bases not matched to a gene: 11. CDR3 size: 16 residues. Germline CDR1 is SNHLY and CDR2 is FYNNEI. The CDR3 protein is CASTFRTGRTYNEQFF. The CDR3 DNA is TGTGCCAGCACCTTCAGGACAGGCCGCACCTACAATGAGCAGTTCTTC.

This clonotype was observed a few times. The chain is built from TRBV29-1 and TRBJ1-6, with TRBD1 matching over 7 bases. V lost 6 bases to trimming and J lost 5 bases; unmatched junction nucleotides: 4. From germline, CDR1 is SQVTM and CDR2 ANQGSEA. This CDR3 is built from 13 residues. The CDR3 DNA reads TGCAGCGTCAGGGACAGAGATAATTCACCCCTCCACTTT. The encoded protein is CSVRDRDNSPLHF.

V gene TRBV6-5 combines with J gene TRBJ2-7; D is possibly TRBD1 or TRBD2 (5 bases each). Germline CDR1 MNHEY, CDR2 SVGAGI. There are 16 residues in the CDR3. Trimming removed 4 bases from V and 1 base from J, with 17 bases in between. This CDR3 reads CASSSPGAGKSYEQYF. The CDR3 coding sequence is TGTGCCAGCAGTTCTCCCGGGGCAGGAAAATCCTACGAGCAGTACTTC.

The rearrangement uses TRBV6-5 and TRBJ2-2; weak D call: TRBD2 (5 bases). Germline V gene data show CDR1 as MNHEY and CDR2 as SVGAGI. CDR3 length: 16 amino acids. The V end was cut by 0 bases, the J end by 4 bases, with 12 bases between. CDR3 bases: TGTGCCAGCAGTTACTCGAGAGGACGGGGCACCGGGGAGCTGTTTTTT. Translation: CASSYSRGRGTGELFF.